Listed below are T cell receptor beta chains from one sample, sequenced in a study of T cell responses to AZD1222 COVID-19 vaccine. The method was immunoSEQ multiplex PCR; TCRdb's version includes in-frame clones alone and lacks a portion of them. The sample consists of roughly 120,000 clones, under 90% of them appearing once. Sample: peripheral blood, taken on day 0 of AZD1222 vaccination. The receptors were sampled from an adult in good health. The CDR3 runs from the conserved cysteine through the conserved F or W. A D gene is named only where the DNA matches it firmly. Only some rows state a clone size, as once, few, many or a class for expanded clones.

>TRBV28|NA|TRBD1|TRBJ1-2
CASSAGTGSLYGYTF
TGTGCCAGCAGCGCCGGGACAGGGTCTTTATATGGCTACACCTTC
>TRBV2|NA|NA|TRBJ1-1
CASRGGENTEAFF
TGTGCCAGCAGGGGGGGGGAGAACACTGAAGCTTTCTTT
>TRBV28|NA|TRBD1|TRBJ2-2
CASHGQGNTGELFF
TGTGCCAGTCATGGACAGGGTAACACCGGGGAGCTGTTTTTT
>TRBV2|NA|TRBD2|TRBJ2-1
CASSPGLADNEQFF
TGTGCCAGCAGCCCGGGACTAGCGGACAATGAGCAGTTCTTC
>TRBV19|NA|TRBD1|TRBJ1-2
CASSPYETGTEYGYTF
TGTGCCAGTAGCCCGTACGAGACCGGGACAGAATATGGCTACACCTTC
>TRBV4-1|NA|NA|TRBJ1-5
CASSQVRGPVTDQPQHF
TGCGCCAGCAGCCAAGTTCGTGGGCCCGTTACTGATCAGCCCCAGCATTTT
>TRBV24-1|NA|TRBD2|TRBJ2-1
CATSDPRGGRFNEQFF
TGTGCCACCAGTGATCCCCGCGGCGGGAGATTCAATGAGCAGTTCTTC
>TRBV7-9|NA|NA|TRBJ1-4
CASRRENEKLFF
TGTGCCAGCAGACGCGAAAATGAAAAACTGTTTTTT
>TRBV12-3/TRBV12-4|once|TRBD1|TRBJ2-7
CASSSAGGGEQYF
TGTGCCAGCAGTTCGGCAGGGGGCGGCGAGCAGTACTTC
>TRBV3-1/TRBV3-2|NA|NA|TRBJ2-3
CASSQDHTDTQYF
TGTGCCAGCAGCCAAGATCACACAGATACGCAGTATTTT
>TRBV6-5|NA|TRBD1|TRBJ1-2
CASSFTTGTNYGYTF
TGTGCCAGCAGCTTCACGACAGGGACTAACTATGGCTACACCTTC
>TRBV4-1|NA|NA|TRBJ2-1
CASSQGPRPSSSYNEQFF
TGCGCCAGCAGCCAAGGCCCTCGCCCGTCGAGCTCCTACAATGAGCAGTTCTTC
>TRBV6-4|few|TRBD1|TRBJ1-6
CASSQYGTGGPWDSPLHF
TGTGCCAGCAGCCAGTACGGGACAGGGGGCCCGTGGGATTCACCCCTCCACTTT
>TRBV5-1|once|NA|TRBJ1-1
CASSSSGSPPWIGAFF
TGCGCCAGCAGCTCATCCGGATCGCCGCCGTGGATAGGGGCTTTCTTT
>TRBV11-2|once|NA|TRBJ1-2
CASSPGAGYTF
TGTGCCAGCAGCCCAGGAGCTGGCTACACCTTC
>TRBV6-5|NA|TRBD1|TRBJ1-1
CASSYQRQGLNTEAFF
TGTGCCAGCAGTTACCAGAGACAGGGATTGAACACTGAAGCTTTCTTT
>TRBV5-4|once|NA|TRBJ2-5
CASSLGLQETQYF
TGTGCCAGCAGCTTGGGACTGCAAGAGACCCAGTACTTC
>TRBV18|NA|TRBD1|TRBJ1-5
CASSAGTGGGGGQPQHF
TGTGCCAGCTCGGCCGGGACAGGGGGCGGTGGAGGTCAGCCCCAGCATTTT
>TRBV28|NA|TRBD1|TRBJ1-2
CASNLLRQGVVLDGYTF
TGTGCCAGCAACCTTCTTAGACAGGGGGTCGTCTTGGATGGCTACACCTTC
>TRBV6-5|NA|TRBD2|TRBJ2-2
CASSGAGGTGELFF
TGTGCCAGCTCGGGTGCGGGGGGAACTGGGGAGCTGTTTTTT
>TRBV2|NA|NA|TRBJ1-1
CASQQIGTNTEAFF
TGTGCCAGCCAACAAATAGGAACGAACACTGAAGCTTTCTTT
>TRBV30|NA|NA|TRBJ2-3
CAWGTPDTQYF
TGTGCCTGGGGCACGCCAGATACGCAGTATTTT
>TRBV3-1/TRBV3-2|once|NA|TRBJ1-4
CASSQDLLGGGKLFF
TGTGCCAGCAGCCAAGATCTCCTGGGGGGGGGAAAACTGTTTTTT
>TRBV5-1|NA|NA|TRBJ1-3
CASSGDGGNTIYF
TGCGCCAGCAGTGGGGACGGGGGAAACACCATATATTTT
>TRBV5-5|NA|NA|TRBJ1-1
CASSWGTYTEAFF
TGTGCCAGCAGCTGGGGGACGTATACTGAAGCTTTCTTT
>TRBV5-1|NA|NA|TRBJ2-1
CASPPGLSYNEQFF
TGCGCCAGCCCCCCCGGCTTATCCTACAATGAGCAGTTCTTC
>TRBV27|NA|NA|TRBJ1-5
CASSPRGGQPQHF
TGTGCCAGCAGCCCACGGGGGGGGCAGCCCCAGCATTTT
>TRBV7-6|NA|NA|TRBJ1-1
CASSLYTVGGAYTEAFF
TGTGCCAGCAGCTTATATACGGTCGGGGGCGCGTACACTGAAGCTTTCTTT
>TRBV10-1|NA|TRBD1|TRBJ1-4
CASSSGTANEKLFF
TGCGCCAGCAGCTCAGGGACAGCGAATGAAAAACTGTTTTTT
>TRBV5-4|NA|TRBD2|TRBJ2-5
CASSQAGARETQYF
TGTGCCAGCAGCCAAGCGGGGGCCCGGGAGACCCAGTACTTC
>TRBV11-2|NA|TRBD2|TRBJ2-7
CASSLGGSPWLYF
TGTGCCAGCAGCCTCGGGGGGAGTCCTTGGTTGTACTTC
>TRBV3-1/TRBV3-2|NA|TRBD2|TRBJ2-1
CASSQDLAGAAYNEQFF
TGTGCCAGCAGCCAAGATCTAGCGGGAGCAGCCTACAATGAGCAGTTCTTC
>TRBV5-1|NA|NA|TRBJ1-5
CASSLEPNSNQPQHF
TGCGCCAGCAGCTTGGAGCCAAATAGCAATCAGCCCCAGCATTTT
>TRBV28|NA|TRBD1|TRBJ2-7
CASSSPGTGFIDEQYF
TGTGCCAGCAGTTCCCCCGGGACAGGTTTTATCGACGAGCAGTACTTC
>TRBV5-1|few|TRBD2|TRBJ2-1
CASNPGSGSAYNEQFF
TGCGCCAGTAACCCCGGCAGCGGGAGTGCATACAATGAGCAGTTCTTC
>TRBV18|NA|TRBD1|TRBJ2-7
CASSSTGAQYF
TGTGCCAGCTCATCTACAGGGGCGCAGTACTTC
>TRBV9|NA|NA|TRBJ2-4
CASSVGVAKNIQYF
TGTGCCAGCAGCGTCGGGGTAGCCAAAAACATTCAGTACTTC
>TRBV4-2|few|TRBD2|TRBJ2-1
CASSQGPMRLAEDNEQFF
TGTGCCAGCAGCCAAGGGCCGATGCGACTAGCGGAGGACAATGAGCAGTTCTTC
>TRBV28|NA|NA|TRBJ1-2
CASRRDSNYGYTF
TGTGCCAGCAGACGGGATTCTAACTATGGCTACACCTTC
>TRBV19|NA|TRBD1|TRBJ1-1
CASSTLVPGQGLNTEAFF
TGTGCCAGTAGTACGCTAGTCCCGGGACAGGGACTGAACACTGAAGCTTTCTTT
>TRBV18|NA|NA|TRBJ1-1
CATACEGGNTEAFF
TGTGCCACCGCGTGTGAGGGAGGGAACACTGAAGCTTTCTTT
>TRBV28|once|NA|TRBJ1-1
CASSLWGGENTEAFF
TGTGCCAGCAGTTTATGGGGGGGCGAGAACACTGAAGCTTTCTTT
>TRBV9|NA|NA|TRBJ1-1
CASSTRFLDTEAFF
TGTGCCAGCAGCACTCGATTTCTAGACACTGAAGCTTTCTTT
>TRBV7-9|once|TRBD1|TRBJ2-1
CASTLGGHNEQFF
TGTGCCAGCACCCTAGGGGGCCACAATGAGCAGTTCTTC
>TRBV5-1|NA|NA|TRBJ2-1
CASSLGMSSYNEQFF
TGCGCCAGCAGCTTGGGAATGAGCTCCTACAATGAGCAGTTCTTC
>TRBV7-3|NA|NA|TRBJ2-3
CASSLPGTDTQYF
TGTGCCAGCAGCTTACCGGGGACAGATACGCAGTATTTT
>TRBV5-1|NA|NA|TRBJ2-2
CASRSGELFF
TGCGCCAGCAGATCCGGGGAGCTGTTTTTT